Listed below are T cell receptor beta chains from one sample, sequenced in a study of blood T cell repertoires in COVID-19. Method: immunoSEQ multiplex PCR; TCRdb's copy keeps in-frame clones and lacks some. The table records over 450,000 clones, 85% to 90% of them present only once. Sequenced: peripheral blood. The receptor source for this set is a man between 18 and 29 years old with COVID-19, enrolled during active disease. The CDR3 runs from the conserved cysteine through the conserved F or W. Each record gives: V gene, D gene, J gene, CDR3 DNA, CDR3 protein. The D gene is left open where the match is weak.

v_call: TRBV5-6
d_call: TRBD1
j_call: TRBJ2-7
cdr3_nt: TGTGCCAGCAGCTCCCTTAGGACAGGGTTTCTCCACGAGCAGTACTTC
cdr3_aa: CASSSLRTGFLHEQYF

v_call: TRBV7-2
d_call: -
j_call: TRBJ1-4
cdr3_nt: TGTGCCAGCAGCTTAGTTGTAGGGGGAAAACTGTTTTTT
cdr3_aa: CASSLVVGGKLFF

v_call: TRBV6-5
d_call: TRBD2
j_call: TRBJ2-7
cdr3_nt: TGTGCCAGCAGTTCACGGGGGGAAGTGGACTACGAGCAGTACTTC
cdr3_aa: CASSSRGEVDYEQYF

v_call: TRBV5-6
d_call: -
j_call: TRBJ2-7
cdr3_nt: TGTGCCAGCAGCTTCGGCCTAGTCTCCTACGAGCAGTACTTC
cdr3_aa: CASSFGLVSYEQYF

v_call: TRBV6-6
d_call: -
j_call: TRBJ1-2
cdr3_nt: TGTGCCAGCAGAAGAGAGGGCATAGTAGGTGGCTACACCTTC
cdr3_aa: CASRREGIVGGYTF

v_call: TRBV2
d_call: TRBD2
j_call: TRBJ2-2
cdr3_nt: TGTGCCAGCAGTCCCCAGGTAGCGGGAGGCGGGGAGCTGTTTTTT
cdr3_aa: CASSPQVAGGGELFF

v_call: TRBV19
d_call: -
j_call: TRBJ2-1
cdr3_nt: TGTGCCAGCTCGATTGGAGTCTACAATGAGCAGTTCTTC
cdr3_aa: CASSIGVYNEQFF

v_call: TRBV5-4
d_call: -
j_call: TRBJ2-3
cdr3_nt: TGTGCCAGCAGCCCACGGGGGGCCGGAGATACGCAGTATTTT
cdr3_aa: CASSPRGAGDTQYF

v_call: TRBV29-1
d_call: -
j_call: TRBJ1-2
cdr3_nt: TGCAGCGTTGAACAGGGTAACTATGGCTACACCTTC
cdr3_aa: CSVEQGNYGYTF

v_call: TRBV18
d_call: -
j_call: TRBJ1-3
cdr3_nt: TGTGCCAGCTCAGATCGGACGGGGAGCTCTGGAAACACCATATATTTT
cdr3_aa: CASSDRTGSSGNTIYF

v_call: TRBV18
d_call: -
j_call: TRBJ1-2
cdr3_nt: TGTGCCAGCTCACCCGGAGCGGGGAACAGATTTGGCTACACCTTC
cdr3_aa: CASSPGAGNRFGYTF

v_call: TRBV7-2
d_call: -
j_call: TRBJ2-3
cdr3_nt: TGTGCCAGCAGCCCCATGCGCAGCACAGATACGCAGTATTTT
cdr3_aa: CASSPMRSTDTQYF

v_call: TRBV3-1/TRBV3-2
d_call: TRBD2
j_call: TRBJ2-1
cdr3_nt: TGTGCCAGCAGCCACCAGGGGACTAGCGGGAGGGCTGAGCAGTTCTTC
cdr3_aa: CASSHQGTSGRAEQFF

v_call: TRBV3-1/TRBV3-2
d_call: -
j_call: TRBJ1-2
cdr3_nt: TGTGCCAGCAGCCAAGGGCTGGGAGGGATATCTTATGGCTACACCTTC
cdr3_aa: CASSQGLGGISYGYTF